This T cell receptor beta chain was documented in a study of shared clonotypes between healthy human individuals. Study background: Per donor, CD8 memory used one plate, CD8 naive used two, CD4 memory used three and CD4 naive used three.

Donors had no recently reported acute infections or vaccinations and were HIV-negative. Study conclusions and caveats: Non-shared clonotypes had lower generation probabilities than clonotypes shared by all four sorted-subset donors.

About this clone itself: Antigen specificity is unknown.

The protocol was immunoSEQ multiplex PCR, while the TCRdb copy is restricted to in-frame clones and leaves out a portion. The sample carries 2 million to 2.5 million clones, under 95% recorded once. There are 18 residues in the CDR3. J was trimmed by 5 bases and V by 3 bases; bases with no gene match: 13. From germline, CDR1 is MDHEN and CDR2 SYDVKM. The chain uses TRBV28 and TRBJ2-2; TRBD2 aligns across 9 bases. The sample comprised naive CD4+ T cells from PBMCs. Subset given: CD45RA+ positively selected. The TCR comes from a man between 18 and 29 years old in good health. Some clones in this sample may be carry-over from other donors' samples. The CDR3 DNA reads TGTGCCAGCAGTTTTCCGACCTTAGCGGGAGACTTGACCGGGGAGCTGTTTTTT. This sequence encodes CASSFPTLAGDLTGELFF.